The clone carrying this TCR beta chain was observed at least ten times. Antigen: not known. The data were obtained in a study of T cells in Graves' hyperthyroidism and ophthalmopathy. Losses at the gene ends were 2 bases for V and 3 bases for J; bases not matched to a gene: 8. The CDR3 length is 16 residues. CDR1 and CDR2 from the germline V gene are SGHTA and FQGNSA. General study results and limits: Before onset, ophthalmopathy was predicted by the model a median around 6.2 months earlier.

TCR beta CDR3 regions were amplified from RNA. TCR CDR3 underwent first-round RT-PCR with the HTBI primer set. A single record per CDR3 protein comes from TCRdb applying MiXCR to the multiplex PCR reads. The repertoire has approximately 640,000 distinct CDR3 sequences, 15% to 20% of them found once; the top ten carry about a sixth. The clonotype was recovered from a man in his fifties with Graves' hyperthyroidism. Sequencing was performed on blood. This chain connects TRBV7-2 to TRBJ2-7; 9 bases align to TRBD2. The CDR3 loop reads CASSLHRLAEYYEQYF. CDR3 DNA sequence: TGTGCCAGCAGCTTACATCGACTAGCGGAGTACTACGAGCAGTACTTC.